These 3 T cell receptor beta chains were sequenced from one sample in a study of shared clonotypes between healthy human individuals. CD8 cells regarded as naive lacked CD45RO, were positively chosen for CCR7, and omitted terminally differentiated effector memory CD45RA+ cells. The table came from immunoSEQ multiplex PCR; TCRdb's copy has only in-frame clones and leaves some out. The table records hundreds of thousands of clones, roughly 95% of them present only once. The material sequenced was naive CD8+ T cells sorted from blood. Every receptor here comes from a woman in her thirties in good health.

This rearrangement joins TRBV28 to TRBJ2-1; D may correspond to TRBD1 or TRBD2 (5 bases each). Per the germline V gene, CDR1 is MDHEN and CDR2 is SYDVKM. V gave up 4 bases and J gave up 2 bases, with 15 bases separating them. The CDR3 has 16 residues. CDR3 amino acids: CASSSWDQSAYNEQFF. The CDR3 DNA follows: TGTGCCAGCAGTTCTTGGGACCAGAGTGCCTACAATGAGCAGTTCTTC.

The chain joins TRBV11-2 to TRBJ2-7, with D tentatively TRBD2 (5 bases). Trimming cost V 4 bases and J 0 bases, with 13 bases left between them. This CDR3 spans 15 amino acids. CDR1 is SGHAT and CDR2 is FQNNGV in the germline V gene. The CDR3 DNA reads TGTGCCAGCAGCTGGGAGCCTGGGAGCTCCTACGAGCAGTACTTC. The encoded protein is CASSWEPGSSYEQYF.

V usage is TRBV27 and J usage is TRBJ2-7; a weak D match, TRBD2 (5 bases). Germline V gene sequence: CDR1 MNHEY, CDR2 SMNVEV (reference sequence). Trimming removed 0 bases from V and 3 bases from J, with 15 bases in between. The CDR3 sequence is 16 residues long. In nucleotides, the CDR3 is TGTGCCAGCAGTTTATCGTCGGCTTCGGGGATCTACGAGCAGTACTTC. Amino acid sequence: CASSLSSASGIYEQYF.